This TCR beta chain was profiled in a study of blood T cell repertoires in COVID-19. Study-wide background: Collection of acute and convalescent COVID-19 samples took place in the United States, Italy and Spain.

Repertoires were generated with immunoSEQ multiplex PCR, while TCRdb's copy carries only in-frame clones and drops some. The sample records under 500,000 clones, roughly nine tenths being singletons. The V segment lost 5 bases and the J segment 2 bases; nucleotides outside the gene matches: 14. The germline gives CDR1 LNHDA, CDR2 SQIVND (reference sequence). The CDR3 covers 17 residues. Study members were between roughly 18 and 100 years old and lived in 24 US regions. Participants' own reports of clinical history determined their cohort assignment. The study counted Cohort 3 donors as recovered given two negative PCRs, clearance, or symptom resolution.

The chain links TRBV19 to TRBJ1-2; TRBD1 matches 7 bases. Sequenced sample: PBMCs or T cells enriched from blood (not recorded which). This clonotype was obtained from a young man who had recovered from COVID-19. The CDR3 bases are TGTGCCAGTAGTTTCTCCCCTACAGGGGACCTCAACTATGGCTACACCTTC. The encoded protein is CASSFSPTGDLNYGYTF.